The 26 T cell receptor beta chains given below trace back to one sample, sequenced in a study of T cells in Graves' hyperthyroidism and ophthalmopathy. The TCR beta CDR3 regions underwent amplification using RNA transcripts as the source. The primer set for the first-round RT-PCR of the TCR CDR3 was HTBI. TCRdb passed the multiplex PCR reads through MiXCR, listing each CDR3 protein once. The table has about 320,000 distinct CDR3 sequences, about 15% seen once; the top ten hold around a third. The sample comprised blood. The receptors stem from a man aged 25 to 45 with Graves' hyperthyroidism.

V is TRBV19 and J is TRBJ1-5; D remains ambiguous. Germline V lookup: CDR1 LNHDA, CDR2 SQIVND (reference sequence). Trimming removed 4 bases from V and 0 bases from J, with 13 bases in between. The CDR3 spans 16 residues. The CDR3 nucleotides are TGTGCCAGTAGTAATGGTAGGCGTAATAGCAATCAGCCCCAGCATTTT. Its translation is CASSNGRRNSNQPQHF.

This clonotype was observed many times. This sequence joins TRBV6-1 and TRBJ2-2; 9 nucleotides align to TRBD2. CDR1 and CDR2 from the germline V gene are MNHNS and SASEGT. After removal of 7 bases from V and 3 bases from J, the junction contained 3 bases not matched to a gene. This CDR3 region has 14 residues. The CDR3 reads CASTAGGYTGELFF. The DNA of the CDR3 is TGTGCCAGCACGGCGGGAGGGTACACCGGGGAGCTGTTTTTT.

In this sample, this clonotype turned up a few times. The chain carries TRBV20-1 and TRBJ2-1; TRBD1 might be the D (6 bases). The germline V and J ends were trimmed by 1 base and 1 base, with 11 bases remaining between them. Per germline, CDR1 DFQATT and CDR2 SNEGSKA (reference sequence). There are 15 residues in the CDR3. CDR3 sequence reads: CSARGGRGSYNEQFF. The CDR3, as DNA: TGCAGTGCTAGAGGGGGGCGCGGATCCTACAATGAGCAGTTCTTC.

This clonotype was detected ten times or more. This chain connects TRBV28 to TRBJ1-3; D is undetermined. Trimming took off 5 bases at V and 2 bases at J, with 7 bases between the two ends. CDR3 length: 13 amino acids. Germline-derived CDR1 and CDR2 are MDHEN and SYDVKM. The CDR3 region has the DNA TGTGCCAGCAGTCCCCGTCCTGGAAACACCATATATTTT. Translating gives CASSPRPGNTIYF.

This clonotype appeared a few times. The chain recombines TRBV28 with TRBJ2-4; 7 nucleotides match TRBD2. Germline loops: CDR1 MDHEN, CDR2 SYDVKM. The V segment lost 6 bases and the J segment 8 bases; nucleotides outside the gene matches: 13. The CDR3 runs 15 residues. In DNA, the CDR3 is TGTGCCAGCAGCCCGGGGGGATCCGGAGGGCACATTCAGTACTTC. The encoded protein is CASSPGGSGGHIQYF. Using reference TRBV28 and TRBJ2-4 for the parts outside the CDR3, the full variable domain is DVKVTQSSRYLVKRTGEKVFLECVQDMDHENMFWYRQDPGLGLRLIYFSYDVKMKEKGDIPEGYSVSREKKERFSLILESASTNQTSMYLCASSPGGSGGHIQYFGAGTRLSVL.

This clonotype was picked up many times. The V gene is TRBV7-9, the J gene TRBJ2-1; unclear D gene. Germline lookup yields CDR1 SEHNR and CDR2 FQNEAQ (reference sequence). With 3 bases removed from V and 8 bases from J, the gap between germline ends came to 8 bases. CDR3 length equals 12 residues. The CDR3 region is CASSLGSHEQFF. In DNA form, the CDR3 reads TGTGCCAGCAGCTTGGGGTCCCATGAGCAGTTCTTC.

The chain recombines TRBV28 with TRBJ1-4, with TRBD1 as a possible D gene (6 bases). The CDR3 extends over 13 amino acids. Trimming shortened V by 10 bases and J by 11 bases, and 20 bases separated the two germline ends. CDR1 and CDR2 from the germline V gene are MDHEN and SYDVKM. This CDR3 is CATFVRTEGKLFF. CDR3 DNA sequence: TGTGCCACATTTGTTAGGACAGAGGGGAAACTGTTTTTT.

This clonotype was counted only a few times. The chain has TRBV5-1 and TRBJ1-4, with a possible D match to TRBD1 (5 bases). This CDR3 contains 11 residues. Trimming pared 6 bases from V and 8 bases from J, leaving 8 bases between. Germline values: CDR1 SGHRS, CDR2 YFSETQ. In DNA form, the CDR3 reads TGCGCCAGCAAGCAGGGAGAAAAACTGTTTTTT. Translated: CASKQGEKLFF.

This clonotype was seen more than once but under ten times. The chain has TRBV5-1 and TRBJ2-7; D tentatively reads TRBD1 or TRBD2 (5 bases each). The CDR3 is made up of 16 amino acids. Germline loops: CDR1 SGHRS, CDR2 YFSETQ. V was pared by 0 bases and J by 2 bases, with 15 bases between. The chain's CDR3 is CASSLGWGSGTYEQYF. DNA for the CDR3: TGCGCCAGCAGCTTGGGATGGGGGAGTGGTACCTACGAGCAGTACTTC.

This clonotype was seen many times. CDR3 loop: CASSFRGRASTDTQYF. The CDR3 DNA sequence: TGTGCCAGCAGCTTCCGAGGCAGAGCTAGCACAGATACGCAGTATTTT. V is TRBV7-8 and J is TRBJ2-3; D is ambiguous. The CDR3 covers 16 residues. Germline V lookup: CDR1 SGHVS, CDR2 FQNEAQ. V lost 3 bases and J 0 bases, leaving 13 bases between the germline ends.

The chain couples TRBV12-3 or TRBV12-4 to TRBJ1-2, with TRBD1 matching 7 bases. V gave up 6 bases and J gave up 6 bases; unmatched junction bases: 4. The CDR3 loop spans 12 amino acids. The CDR3 sequence is CASSPTGHGYTF. The CDR3 nucleotides read TGTGCCAGCAGCCCGACAGGGCATGGCTACACCTTC.

This clonotype appeared many times. V is TRBV28 and J is TRBJ2-1, with a tentative D call TRBD2 (5 bases). The length of the CDR3 is 14 residues. Germline V CDR1 and CDR2: MDHEN, SYDVKM. Trimming cost V 7 bases and J 0 bases, with 10 bases left between them. The CDR3 DNA reads as TGTGCCAGCAAGGTGGGGAGCTCCTACAATGAGCAGTTCTTC. It codes for CASKVGSSYNEQFF.

The gene calls are TRBV5-1 and TRBJ2-1; 7 nucleotides agree with TRBD2. Trimming cost V 3 bases and J 8 bases; bases outside gene matches: 11. This CDR3 contains 15 residues. CDR1 is SGHRS, CDR2 YFSETQ, per germline. The CDR3, as DNA: TGCGCCAGCAGCTCCCGCCGGGGGAGGGACGATGAGCAGTTCTTC. It specifies CASSSRRGRDDEQFF.

This clonotype was seen more than once but under ten times. The J gene is TRBJ2-3, the V gene TRBV24-1; weak D call: TRBD2 (6 bases). The CDR3 contains 17 residues. Germline CDR1 KGHDR, CDR2 SFDVKD. V was shortened by 4 bases and J by 5 bases, with 21 bases between the two germline ends. CDR3 in amino acids: CATSDKMRDKGKDTQYF. Here the CDR3 DNA reads TGTGCCACCAGTGACAAAATGCGGGATAAGGGAAAAGATACGCAGTATTTT.

At least ten counts were recorded for this clonotype. The chain joins TRBV5-1 to TRBJ2-5; 9 bases are shared with TRBD2. CDR1 and CDR2 from the germline V gene are SGHRS and YFSETQ. The CDR3 sequence is 15 residues long. The J segment lost 5 bases and the V segment lost 4 bases, leaving 9 bases of the junction unmatched. In DNA, the CDR3 is TGCGCCAGCAGCGGTGGTAGCGGGAGTTTGGAGACCCAGTACTTC. As protein: CASSGGSGSLETQYF.

This chain links TRBV6-1 with TRBJ2-2; D is ambiguous. Germline CDR1 reads MNHNS; CDR2 reads SASEGT. This CDR3 region has 13 residues. The V and J ends lost 1 base and 6 bases respectively, with 6 bases between them. The chain's CDR3 is CASSEVTPGELFF. The CDR3 coding sequence is TGTGCCAGCAGTGAAGTGACCCCCGGGGAGCTGTTTTTT.

The J gene is TRBJ1-3, the V gene TRBV12-3 or TRBV12-4, with D perhaps TRBD1 (5 bases). The CDR3 has 16 amino acids. Trimming left V 4 bases short and J 4 bases short, with 17 bases between. CDR3 sequence: CASSSSLRDGGNTIYF. CDR3 coding DNA: TGTGCCAGCAGTTCCTCTCTCCGGGACGGAGGAAACACCATATATTTT.

This clonotype was counted between two and nine times. The chain links TRBV6-2 or TRBV6-3 to TRBJ2-1; D is undetermined. The CDR3 covers 17 residues. Between the trimmed V and J ends, which lost 2 bases and 0 bases, there was a span of 14 bases. Per germline, CDR1 MNHEY and CDR2 SVGEGT. DNA for the CDR3: TGTGCCAGCAGTTACAGGGCAGTCCTTAGCTCCTACAATGAGCAGTTCTTC. This codes for CASSYRAVLSSYNEQFF.

The table lists this clonotype with a few counts. The genes are TRBV20-1 and TRBJ1-1; possible D gene TRBD1, 5 bases. The length of the CDR3 is 14 residues. V dropped 1 base and J dropped 1 base, with 10 bases sitting between them. Germline CDR1 DFQATT, CDR2 SNEGSKA (reference sequence). The CDR3 DNA is TGCAGTGCTAGAGCGCCAGACAGGAACACTGAAGCTTTCTTT. As protein: CSARAPDRNTEAFF.

The rearrangement links TRBV19 to TRBJ1-1; possible D gene TRBD1, 5 bases. Trimming left V 10 bases short and J 5 bases short, with 17 bases between. The CDR3 is 13 amino acids. Per the germline V gene, CDR1 is LNHDA and CDR2 is SQIVND (reference sequence). In nucleotides, the CDR3 is TGTGCCACATGCCCCGGGGACGGGACTGAAGCTTTCTTT. Translating gives CATCPGDGTEAFF.

This clonotype was observed a handful of times. V is TRBV28 and J is TRBJ1-2, with D possibly matching TRBD1 (6 bases). This CDR3 spans 12 amino acids. V was trimmed by 6 bases and J by 8 bases, leaving 13 bases between them. Looked up from germline, CDR1 is MDHEN and CDR2 is SYDVKM. The CDR3 DNA follows: TGTGCCAGCAGGCCGGGACACTCGGGCTACACCTTC. This codes for CASRPGHSGYTF.

This clonotype was seen more than once but under ten times. V is TRBV7-2 and J is TRBJ2-5, with D hard to call. The germline CDR1 and CDR2 sequences are SGHTA and FQGNSA. The CDR3 spans 12 residues. V shed 5 bases and J shed 5 bases, with 9 bases lying between them. The CDR3 reads CASSAALETQYF. CDR3 sequence (DNA): TGTGCCAGCAGCGCAGCATTGGAGACCCAGTACTTC.

The V and J genes are TRBV15 and TRBJ2-1; 8 nucleotides line up with TRBD2. Germline trimming cut 3 bases from V and 3 bases from J; bases unmatched to any gene: 4. CDR3 length: 15 amino acids. CDR1 is LNHNV and CDR2 is YYDKDF in the germline V gene (reference sequence). The CDR3 sequence: CATSSQRENYNEQFF. The CDR3 DNA is TGTGCCACCAGCAGTCAGCGGGAGAACTACAATGAGCAGTTCTTC.

V gene TRBV19 combines with J gene TRBJ1-2; D is unclear. With 5 bases removed from V and 0 bases from J, the gap between germline ends came to 7 bases. Germline V gene sequence: CDR1 LNHDA, CDR2 SQIVND (reference sequence). The CDR3 is 13 residues long. CDR3 coding DNA: TGTGCCAGTAGTTTCCGATCTAACTATGGCTACACCTTC. Its translation: CASSFRSNYGYTF. Supplemented by reference TRBV19 and TRBJ1-2, the full variable domain reads DGGITQSPKYLFRKEGQNVTLSCEQNLNHDAMYWYRQDPGQGLRLIYYSQIVNDFQKGDIAEGYSVSREKKESFPLTVTSAQKNPTAFYLCASSFRSNYGYTFGSGTRLTVV.

The CDR3 reads CATSDHTRYNEQFF. CDR3 bases: TGTGCCACCAGTGACCATACGAGGTACAATGAGCAGTTCTTC. The genes are TRBV24-1 and TRBJ2-1; D not certain. V was shortened by 4 bases and J by 4 bases, with 10 bases between the two germline ends. CDR3 length equals 14 residues. The germline V gene has CDR1 KGHDR and CDR2 SFDVKD.

The rearrangement links TRBV24-1 to TRBJ2-1; TRBD1 might be the D (6 bases). Germline V gene sequence: CDR1 KGHDR, CDR2 SFDVKD. Deletions cut 4 bases from V and 5 bases from J, with 11 bases between. CDR3 length equals 14 residues. The CDR3 DNA reads TGTGCCACCAGTGAACGGAAGGGGGACAATGAGCAGTTCTTC. Translating gives CATSERKGDNEQFF.